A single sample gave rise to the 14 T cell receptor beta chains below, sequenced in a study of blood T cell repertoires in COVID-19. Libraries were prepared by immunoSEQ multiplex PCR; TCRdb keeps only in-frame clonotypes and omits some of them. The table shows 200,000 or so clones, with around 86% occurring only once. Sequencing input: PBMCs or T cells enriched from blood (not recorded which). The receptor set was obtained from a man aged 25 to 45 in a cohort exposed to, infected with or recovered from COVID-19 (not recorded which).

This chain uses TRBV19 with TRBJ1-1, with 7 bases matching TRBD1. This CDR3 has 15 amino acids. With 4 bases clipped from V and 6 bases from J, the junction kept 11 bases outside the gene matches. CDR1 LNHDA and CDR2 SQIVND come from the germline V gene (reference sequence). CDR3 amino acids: CASSTRGGESPEAFF. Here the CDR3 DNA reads TGTGCCAGTAGTACCCGAGGGGGCGAGAGCCCTGAAGCTTTCTTT. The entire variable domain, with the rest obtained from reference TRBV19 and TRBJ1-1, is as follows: DGGITQSPKYLFRKEGQNVTLSCEQNLNHDAMYWYRQDPGQGLRLIYYSQIVNDFQKGDIAEGYSVSREKKESFPLTVTSAQKNPTAFYLCASSTRGGESPEAFFGQGTRLTVV.

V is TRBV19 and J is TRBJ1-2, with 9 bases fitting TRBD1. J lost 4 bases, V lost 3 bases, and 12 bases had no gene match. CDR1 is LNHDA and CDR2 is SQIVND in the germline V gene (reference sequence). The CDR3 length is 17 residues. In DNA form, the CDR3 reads TGTGCCAGTAGTATTTCCCCGACAGGGGGGTATGTCTATGGCTACACCTTC. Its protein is CASSISPTGGYVYGYTF.

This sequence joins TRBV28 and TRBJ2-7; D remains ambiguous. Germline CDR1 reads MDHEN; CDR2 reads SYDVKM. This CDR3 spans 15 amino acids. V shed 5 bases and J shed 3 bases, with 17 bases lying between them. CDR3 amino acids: CASSKTALRIYEQYF. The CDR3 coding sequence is TGTGCCAGCAGTAAAACGGCACTAAGAATCTACGAGCAGTACTTC. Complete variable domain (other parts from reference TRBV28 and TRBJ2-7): DVKVTQSSRYLVKRTGEKVFLECVQDMDHENMFWYRQDPGLGLRLIYFSYDVKMKEKGDIPEGYSVSREKKERFSLILESASTNQTSMYLCASSKTALRIYEQYFGPGTRLTVT.

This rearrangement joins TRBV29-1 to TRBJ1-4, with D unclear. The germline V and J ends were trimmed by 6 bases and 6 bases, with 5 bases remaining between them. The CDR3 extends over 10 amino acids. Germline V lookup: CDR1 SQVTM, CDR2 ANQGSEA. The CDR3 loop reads CSVRDEKLFF. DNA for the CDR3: TGCAGCGTCCGAGATGAAAAACTGTTTTTT.

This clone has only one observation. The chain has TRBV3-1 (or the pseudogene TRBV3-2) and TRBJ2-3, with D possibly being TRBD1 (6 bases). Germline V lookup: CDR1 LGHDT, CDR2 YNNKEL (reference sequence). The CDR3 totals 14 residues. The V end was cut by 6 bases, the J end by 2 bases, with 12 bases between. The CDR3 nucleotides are TGTGCCAGCAGACAGGGCCTAAACACAGATACGCAGTATTTT. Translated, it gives CASRQGLNTDTQYF.

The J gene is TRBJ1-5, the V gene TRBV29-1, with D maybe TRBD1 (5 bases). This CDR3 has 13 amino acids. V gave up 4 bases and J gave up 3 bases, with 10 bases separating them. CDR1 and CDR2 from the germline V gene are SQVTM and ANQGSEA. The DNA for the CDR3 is TGCAGCGTTGTATGGGGCATCAATCAGCCCCAGCATTTT. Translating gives CSVVWGINQPQHF.

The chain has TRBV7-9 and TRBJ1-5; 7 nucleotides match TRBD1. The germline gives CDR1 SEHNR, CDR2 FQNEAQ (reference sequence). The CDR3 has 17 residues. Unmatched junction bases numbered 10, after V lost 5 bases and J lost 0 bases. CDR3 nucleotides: TGTGCCAGCAGCCATGACCGGACAGGAGGTAGCAATCAGCCCCAGCATTTT. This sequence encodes CASSHDRTGGSNQPQHF.

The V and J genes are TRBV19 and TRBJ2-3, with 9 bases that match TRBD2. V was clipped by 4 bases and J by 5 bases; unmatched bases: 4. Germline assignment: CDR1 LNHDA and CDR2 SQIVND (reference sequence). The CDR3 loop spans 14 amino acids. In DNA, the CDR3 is TGTGCCAGTAGTAGCGGGAGGGCGCAAGATACGCAGTATTTT. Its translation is CASSSGRAQDTQYF.

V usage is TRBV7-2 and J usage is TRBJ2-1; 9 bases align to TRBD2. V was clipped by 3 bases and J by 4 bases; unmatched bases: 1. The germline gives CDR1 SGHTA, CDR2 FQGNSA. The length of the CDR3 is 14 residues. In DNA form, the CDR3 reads TGTGCCAGCAGCTTCGGACTAGCGTACAATGAGCAGTTCTTC. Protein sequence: CASSFGLAYNEQFF. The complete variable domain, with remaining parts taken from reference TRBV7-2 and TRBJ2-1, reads GAGVSQSPSNKVTEKGKDVELRCDPISGHTALYWYRQSLGQGLEFLIYFQGNSAPDKSGLPSDRFSAERTGGSVSTLTIQRTQQEDSAVYLCASSFGLAYNEQFFGPGTRLTVL.

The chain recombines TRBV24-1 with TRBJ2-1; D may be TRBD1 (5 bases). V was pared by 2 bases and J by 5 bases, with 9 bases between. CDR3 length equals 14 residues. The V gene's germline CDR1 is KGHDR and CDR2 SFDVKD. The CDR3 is CATSDSDSHNEQFF. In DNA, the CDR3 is TGTGCCACCAGTGATTCCGACAGTCACAATGAGCAGTTCTTC.

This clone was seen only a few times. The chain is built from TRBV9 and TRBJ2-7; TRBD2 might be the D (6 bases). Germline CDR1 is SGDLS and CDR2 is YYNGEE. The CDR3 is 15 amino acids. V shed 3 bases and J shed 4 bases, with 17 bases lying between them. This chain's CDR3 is CASSGNAGNPYEQYF. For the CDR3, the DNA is TGTGCCAGCAGCGGCAACGCGGGGAACCCTTACGAGCAGTACTTC.

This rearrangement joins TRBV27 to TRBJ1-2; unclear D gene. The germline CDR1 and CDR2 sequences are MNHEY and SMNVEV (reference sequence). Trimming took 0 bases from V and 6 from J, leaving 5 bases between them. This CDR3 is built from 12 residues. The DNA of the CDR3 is TGTGCCAGCAGTTTATCAACGGATGGCTACACCTTC. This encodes CASSLSTDGYTF.

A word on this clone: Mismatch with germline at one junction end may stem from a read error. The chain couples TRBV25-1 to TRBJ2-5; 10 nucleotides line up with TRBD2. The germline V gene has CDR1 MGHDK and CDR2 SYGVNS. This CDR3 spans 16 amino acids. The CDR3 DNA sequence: TGTGCCAGCAGAGAATCGACTAGCGGGTACCAAGAGACCCAGTACTTC. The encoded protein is CASRESTSGYQETQYF.

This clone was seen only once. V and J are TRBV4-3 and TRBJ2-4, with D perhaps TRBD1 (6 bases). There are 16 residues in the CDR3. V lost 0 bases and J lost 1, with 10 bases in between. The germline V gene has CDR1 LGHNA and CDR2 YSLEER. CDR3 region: CASSQDGQFAKNIQYF. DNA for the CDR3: TGCGCCAGCAGCCAAGACGGACAGTTTGCCAAAAACATTCAGTACTTC.